The clone carrying this TCR beta chain was seen just once. What it recognizes is unknown. The sample is drawn from a study of cytomegalovirus exposure and HLA in healthy donors. Study observations and caveats: According to the study, 160 or so TCR beta chains were cytomegalovirus-associated.

The table came from immunoSEQ multiplex PCR; TCRdb's copy has only in-frame clones and leaves some out. The table has about 150,000 clones, around 88% seen once; the top ten hold about a fifth. The CDR3 has 17 residues. V was shortened by 0 bases and J by 5 bases, with 17 bases between the two germline ends. Germline V gives CDR1 SGHVS, CDR2 FNYEAQ. This sequence was found in a man between 18 and 29 years old in good health and CMV-seropositive. The V call is TRBV7-6, the J call TRBJ2-1, with D possibly matching TRBD1 (6 bases). Source material: PBMCs. The CDR3 DNA reads TGTGCCAGCAGCTTAGCGCTTCCCAGGACAGTTGACAATGAGCAGTTCTTC. Translating gives CASSLALPRTVDNEQFF. Full variable domain (outside the CDR3, taken from reference TRBV7-6 and TRBJ2-1): GAGVSQSPRYKVTKRGQDVALRCDPISGHVSLYWYRQALGQGPEFLTYFNYEAQQDKSGLPNDRFSAERPEGSISTLTIQRTEQRDSAMYRCASSLALPRTVDNEQFFGPGTRLTVL.